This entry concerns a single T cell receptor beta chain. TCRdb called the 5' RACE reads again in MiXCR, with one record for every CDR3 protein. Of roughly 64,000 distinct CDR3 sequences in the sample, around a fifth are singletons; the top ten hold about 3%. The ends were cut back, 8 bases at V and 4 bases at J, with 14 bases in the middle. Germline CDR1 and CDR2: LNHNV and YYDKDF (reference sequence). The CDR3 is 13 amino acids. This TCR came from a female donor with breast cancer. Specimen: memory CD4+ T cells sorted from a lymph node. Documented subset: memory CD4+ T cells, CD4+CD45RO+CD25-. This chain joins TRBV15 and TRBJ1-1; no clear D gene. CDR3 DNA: TGTGCCACCCGAAGTTTTAGATTCACTGAAGCTTTCTTT. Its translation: CATRSFRFTEAFF.